Shown below are 28 T cell receptor beta chains from a single sample sequenced in a study of neurological immune-mediated disorders. TCRdb used MiXCR to reprocess the 5' RACE reads, holding one entry per CDR3 protein. The table records roughly 36,000 distinct CDR3 sequences, around 3.1% of them present only once. Time point indicated: longitudinal time-point 1 (baseline). The sample consisted of PBMCs. The receptors shown here come from a woman aged 60-75 years with multiple sclerosis.

Points on this clonotype: With a much larger clone just one base away, this may be a read error. The chain employs TRBV18 and TRBJ2-1; 11 nucleotides align to TRBD2. Germline loops: CDR1 KGHSH, CDR2 LQKENI. There are 15 residues in the CDR3. With 7 bases clipped from V and 5 bases from J, the junction kept 7 bases outside the gene matches. The CDR3 sequence: CASLNTSGGHNEQFF. CDR3 sequence (DNA): TGTGCCAGCTTGAACACTAGCGGGGGTCACAATGAGCAGTTCTTC. Variable domain in full (rest from reference TRBV18 and TRBJ2-1): NAGVMQNPRHLVRRRGQEARLRCSPMKGHSHVYWYRQLPEEGLKFMVYLQKENIIDESGMPKERFSAEFPKEGPSILRIQQVVRGDSAAYFCASLNTSGGHNEQFFGPGTRLTVL.

This clonotype has at least ten counts. The chain is built from TRBV5-1 and TRBJ1-1; tentative D call: TRBD1 (6 bases). This CDR3 spans 15 amino acids. V was trimmed by 3 bases and J by 1 base, leaving 13 bases between them. The germline V gene encodes CDR1 SGHRS and CDR2 YFSETQ. The CDR3 nucleotides read TGCGCCAGCAGCTACCGACGACAGGCGAACACTGAAGCTTTCTTT. It specifies CASSYRRQANTEAFF.

This clonotype was found many times. The chain has TRBV20-1 and TRBJ1-1; TRBD1 agrees at 10 bases. The CDR3 covers 15 residues. V trimming: 3 bases; J trimming: 2 bases; junction bases outside the gene matches: 6. The germline V gene encodes CDR1 DFQATT and CDR2 SNEGSKA (reference sequence). The CDR3 DNA is TGCAGTGCTAGGGGGGACAGGGGATTTAACACTGAAGCTTTCTTT. It encodes CSARGDRGFNTEAFF.

This clonotype was recorded at least ten times. The chain carries TRBV7-2 and TRBJ2-3; D is tentatively TRBD1 or TRBD2 (6 bases each). Trimming cost V 0 bases and J 6 bases, with 16 bases left between them. The CDR3 is 16 residues long. CDR1 is SGHTA, CDR2 FQGNSA, per germline. This CDR3 is CASSLALAGHADTQYF. The CDR3 nucleotides are TGTGCCAGCAGCTTAGCTCTGGCGGGACACGCCGATACGCAGTATTTT.

This clonotype occurred many times. This rearrangement joins TRBV20-1 to TRBJ2-7, with 7 bases identical to TRBD1. Germline CDR1 is DFQATT and CDR2 is SNEGSKA (reference sequence). This CDR3 spans 15 amino acids. J was trimmed by 0 bases and V by 2 bases; bases with no gene match: 7. The DNA of the CDR3 is TGCAGTGCTAGACGACCTCGACAGGGCTCCTACGAGCAGTACTTC. Its translation: CSARRPRQGSYEQYF.

This clonotype was seen many times. The rearrangement uses TRBV12-3 or TRBV12-4 and TRBJ2-5, with D tentatively TRBD1 (6 bases). This CDR3 contains 14 residues. V lost 6 bases to trimming and J lost 2 bases, with 13 bases between them. The CDR3 sequence: CASSPGQTQETQYF. The CDR3 region has the DNA TGTGCCAGCAGCCCGGGACAAACGCAAGAGACCCAGTACTTC.

This clonotype occurred many times. The rearrangement joins TRBV20-1 to TRBJ2-5; 8 bases agree with TRBD1. Germline-derived CDR1 and CDR2 are DFQATT and SNEGSKA (reference sequence). Losses at the gene ends were 1 base for V and 2 bases for J; bases not matched to a gene: 6. The CDR3 loop spans 15 amino acids. The CDR3 protein is CSARGGTGGQETQYF. Written as DNA, the CDR3 is TGCAGTGCTAGAGGAGGGACAGGTGGGCAAGAGACCCAGTACTTC.

This clonotype occurred many times. The chain links TRBV4-2 to TRBJ2-5; D remains unclear. Trimming shortened V by 1 base and J by 5 bases, and 8 bases separated the two germline ends. The V gene's germline CDR1 is LGHNA and CDR2 YNFKEQ. This CDR3 region has 13 residues. CDR3 bases: TGTGCCAGCAGCCAAGGGCAGCAGGAGACCCAGTACTTC. Translating gives CASSQGQQETQYF.

This clonotype was recorded at least ten times. J is TRBJ2-5 and V is TRBV12-3 or TRBV12-4; tentative D call: TRBD2 (5 bases). V gave up 6 bases and J gave up 2 bases, with 10 bases separating them. This CDR3 comprises 13 residues. The CDR3 region is CASSSTGQETQYF. CDR3 DNA sequence: TGTGCCAGCAGCTCGACGGGGCAAGAGACCCAGTACTTC.

This clonotype occurred many times. The V gene is TRBV10-3, the J gene TRBJ2-3; D might be TRBD1 (5 bases). This CDR3 contains 14 residues. CDR1 is ENHRY and CDR2 is SYGVKD in the germline V gene. V lost 4 bases, J lost 1 base, and 9 bases lay in between. CDR3 in DNA: TGTGCCATCAGTGCCGGCAGGGGCACAGATACGCAGTATTTT. Protein product: CAISAGRGTDTQYF.

In this sample, this clonotype turned up many times. The genes are TRBV5-1 and TRBJ2-1; D may match TRBD1 or TRBD2 (5 bases each). V lost 4 bases, J lost 6 bases, and 14 bases lay in between. The CDR3 contains 14 residues. CDR1 and CDR2 (germline): SGHRS, YFSETQ. This chain's CDR3 is CASSPQTGTNEQFF. In DNA, the CDR3 is TGCGCCAGCAGCCCCCAAACTGGGACCAATGAGCAGTTCTTC.

The genes are TRBV20-1 and TRBJ2-3; 8 bases map to TRBD2. This CDR3 contains 16 residues. Trimming removed 1 base from V and 2 bases from J; junction bases left unmatched: 8. Per the germline V gene, CDR1 is DFQATT and CDR2 is SNEGSKA (reference sequence). The CDR3 sequence is CSARGAAGGNTDTQYF. CDR3 bases: TGCAGTGCTAGAGGGGCGGCGGGGGGCAACACAGATACGCAGTATTTT.

The table lists this clonotype with many counts. The chain couples TRBV7-9 to TRBJ2-7; possible D gene TRBD1, 6 bases. This CDR3 contains 15 residues. V dropped 5 bases and J dropped 3 bases, with 17 bases sitting between them. Per the germline V gene, CDR1 is SEHNR and CDR2 is FQNEAQ (reference sequence). The DNA of the CDR3 is TGTGCCAGCAGCCAGCGGACAGAAGTAGTCTACGAGCAGTACTTC. Amino acid sequence: CASSQRTEVVYEQYF.

The table lists this clonotype with many counts. J is TRBJ1-1 and V is TRBV7-8, with D perhaps TRBD1 (5 bases). The CDR3 contains 14 residues. Trimming left V 2 bases short and J 6 bases short, with 13 bases between. CDR1 is SGHVS and CDR2 is FQNEAQ in the germline V gene. CDR3: CASSLFPGGAEAFF. DNA of the CDR3: TGTGCCAGCAGCTTATTTCCGGGGGGTGCTGAAGCTTTCTTT.

The sample holds many counts of this clonotype. This clone may be a read error of a much larger clone one base away. The CDR3 sequence: CASSWEKGDYGYTF. The CDR3 nucleotides are TGCGCCAGCAGCTGGGAAAAGGGAGACTATGGCTACACCTTC. V is TRBV5-1 and J is TRBJ1-2; unclear D gene. This CDR3 has 14 residues. The V end lost 3 bases, the J end lost 3 bases, and 12 bases lay between the germline ends. Germline loops: CDR1 SGHRS, CDR2 YFSETQ.

This clonotype showed up many times. This chain uses TRBV6-5 with TRBJ2-2; 8 bases match TRBD1. Germline V gene lookup returns CDR1 MNHEY and CDR2 SVGAGI. V dropped 10 bases and J dropped 5; count of bases not matched to a gene: 12. This CDR3 contains 15 residues. The CDR3 protein is CATRGGQGGTGELFF. The CDR3 DNA follows: TGTGCCACCAGGGGAGGACAGGGCGGGACCGGGGAGCTGTTTTTT.

This clonotype has a count of ten or more. The rearrangement joins TRBV7-2 to TRBJ1-6, with unresolved D. This CDR3 has 12 amino acids. Germline V lookup: CDR1 SGHTA, CDR2 FQGNSA. Deletions cut 5 bases from V and 9 bases from J, with 8 bases between. The CDR3 protein is CASSPDFSPLHF. The CDR3 DNA reads TGTGCCAGCAGCCCAGACTTTTCACCCCTCCACTTT.

This clonotype has just a few counts. CDR3 amino acids: CASSFRGLANTGELFF. CDR3 sequence (DNA): TGTGCCAGCAGTTTCCGCGGACTAGCCAACACCGGGGAGCTGTTTTTT. This chain links TRBV12-3 or TRBV12-4 with TRBJ2-2; TRBD2 matches at 8 bases. The CDR3 runs to 16 residues. The V gene end was trimmed by 3 bases and the J gene end by 2 bases; junction bases not matched to a gene: 5.

This clonotype was seen repeatedly, ten times or more. The chain combines TRBV24-1 with TRBJ1-1; D remains unclear. Germline V CDR1 and CDR2: KGHDR, SFDVKD. V shed 7 bases and J shed 2 bases, with 19 bases lying between them. This CDR3 has 16 amino acids. The CDR3 nucleotides read TGTGCCACCAGCCCTTCAGGTCCCGGGAGAAACACTGAAGCTTTCTTT. It is translated as CATSPSGPGRNTEAFF.

Ten or more counts support this clonotype. The chain is built from TRBV5-1 and TRBJ2-7; D is tentatively TRBD1 or TRBD2 (5 bases each). The CDR3 covers 15 residues. V was trimmed by 0 bases and J by 6 bases, leaving 16 bases between them. Germline V CDR1 and CDR2: SGHRS, YFSETQ. In DNA, the CDR3 is TGCGCCAGCAGCTTGGGCTTTAAGGGGAGTTCCGAGCAGTACTTC. Protein product: CASSLGFKGSSEQYF.

Turning to this clonotype: A much larger clone sits a single nucleotide away, making a read error possible. The genes are TRBV18 and TRBJ1-5; 7 bases are a match to TRBD1. Germline CDR1 reads KGHSH; CDR2 reads LQKENI. CDR3 size: 15 residues. Written as DNA, the CDR3 is TGTGCCAGCTCACCACTACAGGGGCGCAATAAGCCCCAGCATTTT. Encoded protein: CASSPLQGRNKPQHF.

This clonotype is labeled medium-sized. V gene TRBV20-1 combines with J gene TRBJ2-7; D could derive from TRBD1 or TRBD2 (5 bases each). The CDR3 covers 14 residues. V gave up 3 bases and J gave up 0 bases, with 12 bases separating them. Germline CDR1 DFQATT, CDR2 SNEGSKA (reference sequence). The CDR3 is CSARAGTFSYEQYF. The CDR3 nucleotides read TGCAGTGCTAGGGCCGGGACGTTCTCCTACGAGCAGTACTTC.

In its sample, this clonotype was seen many times. A read error may explain this, as a much larger clone is one base away. The gene calls are TRBV20-1 and TRBJ2-3; no clear D. Germline loops: CDR1 DFQATT, CDR2 SNEGSKA (reference sequence). The length of the CDR3 is 15 residues. V was pared by 0 bases and J by 4 bases, with 14 bases between. CDR3 loop: CSARDLRKGSDTQYF. Here the CDR3 DNA reads TGCAGTGCTAGAGATTTGAGAAAGGGTTCAGATACGCAGTATTTT.

This clonotype was observed at least ten times. The V and J genes are TRBV10-3 and TRBJ1-2; D is ambiguous. Germline-derived CDR1 and CDR2 are ENHRY and SYGVKD. The V gene lost 8 bases and the J gene lost 4 bases, with 11 bases spanning the gap. The CDR3 contains 12 residues. CDR3 coding DNA: TGTGCCATCGCAGTAGGCCTCTATGGCTACACCTTC. Translated, it gives CAIAVGLYGYTF.

This clonotype was counted at least ten times. The rearrangement uses TRBV24-1 and TRBJ2-2; no firm D call. V was trimmed by 3 bases and J by 3 bases, leaving 7 bases between them. Germline CDR1 KGHDR, CDR2 SFDVKD. This CDR3 has 14 amino acids. CDR3 DNA sequence: TGTGCCACCAGTGATGGACGGGACACCGGGGAGCTGTTTTTT. Translation: CATSDGRDTGELFF.

This clonotype was observed many times. V gene TRBV28 combines with J gene TRBJ1-5, with D possibly being TRBD1 (6 bases). There are 17 residues in the CDR3. V was pared by 7 bases and J by 3 bases, with 22 bases between. CDR1 and CDR2 (germline): MDHEN, SYDVKM. CDR3 in amino acids: CASTLGGGGRANQPQHF. As DNA, the CDR3 is TGTGCCAGCACCCTGGGTGGCGGGGGGCGCGCCAATCAGCCCCAGCATTTT.

A note on this clonotype: The junction does not match germline at one end; this may be a read error. The chain couples TRBV20-1 to TRBJ1-5; 9 nucleotides agree with TRBD1. The CDR3 length is 14 residues. Germline V CDR1 and CDR2: DFQATT, SNEGSKA (reference sequence). Written as DNA, the CDR3 is TGCAGTGCTAGGGTAGGGACAGGGCATAAGACCCAGAATTTT. This codes for CSARVGTGHKTQNF.

This clonotype was recorded at least ten times. The chain recombines TRBV6-4 with TRBJ1-4; possibly TRBD1 for D (5 bases). Trimming cost V 8 bases and J 7 bases, with 14 bases left between them. The CDR3 is 13 residues long. The V gene's germline CDR1 is MRHNA and CDR2 SNTAGT. Here the CDR3 reads CASPRGHIEKLFF. The CDR3 DNA reads as TGTGCCAGCCCTCGAGGACACATTGAAAAACTGTTTTTT.